The 12 T cell receptor beta chains reported below all come from one sample, sequenced in a study of CD8 T cells in Susac syndrome. Random hexamers were used to reverse transcribe an amount of roughly 0.45 to 1 ug RNA. TCRdb fed the immunoSEQ multiplex PCR reads into MiXCR, producing one record per CDR3 protein. The table has about 400,000 distinct CDR3 sequences, more than 80% seen once; the top ten hold more than 0.09%. Sequenced sample: CD8+ T cells from PBMCs. The receptor set was obtained from a human donor with multiple sclerosis.

This sequence joins TRBV27 and TRBJ2-7; D call uncertain. From germline, CDR1 is MNHEY and CDR2 SMNVEV (reference sequence). The CDR3 length is 14 residues. Trimming removed 4 bases at V and 4 bases at J, with 14 bases between. This chain's CDR3 is CASSSPRTLYEQYF. DNA for the CDR3: TGTGCCAGCAGTTCGCCGCGGACCCTTTACGAGCAGTACTTC.

The chain joins TRBV10-3 to TRBJ1-1; D may be TRBD1 (5 bases). The CDR3 has 16 amino acids. V gave up 3 bases and J gave up 0 bases, with 14 bases separating them. CDR1 is ENHRY and CDR2 is SYGVKD in the germline V gene. CDR3 sequence (DNA): TGTGCCATCAGTGAACCTGGGACCGAGTTGAACACTGAAGCTTTCTTT. This encodes CAISEPGTELNTEAFF.

CDR3 in amino acids: CASSLPLAGGRNEQFF. CDR3 DNA: TGTGCCAGCAGCCTTCCGTTAGCGGGAGGAAGAAATGAGCAGTTCTTC. The chain employs TRBV11-2 and TRBJ2-1; 10 bases are shared with TRBD2. Germline trimming cut 5 bases from V and 7 bases from J; bases unmatched to any gene: 11. CDR3 length: 16 residues. The germline CDR1 and CDR2 sequences are SGHAT and FQNNGV. Looking up the rest from reference TRBV11-2 and TRBJ2-1 gives the full variable domain: EAGVAQSPRYKIIEKRQSVAFWCNPISGHATLYWYQQILGQGPKLLIQFQNNGVVDDSQLPKDRFSAERLKGVDSTLKIQPAKLEDSAVYLCASSLPLAGGRNEQFFGPGTRLTVL.

The chain couples TRBV19 to TRBJ2-3; 11 bases line up with TRBD2. Germline values: CDR1 LNHDA, CDR2 SQIVND (reference sequence). J gave up 2 bases and V 3 bases, and 7 bases lay outside the gene matches. The CDR3 contains 17 residues. In DNA, the CDR3 is TGTGCCAGTAGTATCGAGGGGACTAGCGGAGACACAGATACGCAGTATTTT. Translated, it gives CASSIEGTSGDTDTQYF.

This clonotype was recorded a few times. The chain combines TRBV12-3 or TRBV12-4 with TRBJ1-5; D perhaps matches TRBD1 (5 bases). The CDR3 totals 13 residues. Deletions cut 3 bases from V and 6 bases from J, with 9 bases between. The CDR3 DNA reads TGTGCCAGCAGTTTGGGCGGGACTCAGCCCCAGCATTTT. It specifies CASSLGGTQPQHF.

This clonotype was observed a handful of times. This chain connects TRBV5-5 to TRBJ2-5, with unresolved D. The germline gives CDR1 SGHKS, CDR2 YYEKEE (reference sequence). This CDR3 region has 15 residues. The V end was cut by 2 bases, the J end by 1 base, with 12 bases between. The CDR3 protein is CASSLGPTSQETQYF. The CDR3 DNA sequence: TGTGCCAGCAGCTTAGGGCCCACCTCCCAAGAGACCCAGTACTTC.

The chain employs TRBV29-1 and TRBJ2-5; TRBD1 agrees at 12 bases. Germline CDR1 and CDR2: SQVTM and ANQGSEA. V shed 4 bases and J 4 bases; nucleotides not matched to a gene: 13. This CDR3 contains 17 residues. The CDR3 sequence: CSVAREGTGGEAETQYF. CDR3 nucleotide sequence: TGCAGCGTTGCCCGAGAGGGGACAGGGGGCGAGGCAGAGACCCAGTACTTC. Looking up the rest from reference TRBV29-1 and TRBJ2-5 gives the full variable domain: SAVISQKPSRDICQRGTSLTIQCQVDSQVTMMFWYRQQPGQSLTLIATANQGSEATYESGFVIDKFPISRPNLTFSTLTVSNMSPEDSSIYLCSVAREGTGGEAETQYFGPGTRLLVL.

This chain uses TRBV4-1 with TRBJ2-7, with 10 bases identical to TRBD1. The CDR3 length is 15 residues. From germline, CDR1 is MGHRA and CDR2 YSYEKL. V lost 0 bases to trimming and J lost 6 bases; unmatched junction nucleotides: 5. This chain's CDR3 is CASSQEGTGVSEQYF. The CDR3 nucleotides read TGCGCCAGCAGCCAAGAGGGGACAGGGGTGAGCGAGCAGTACTTC.

The chain carries TRBV20-1 and TRBJ1-4, with 9 bases matching TRBD1. The V gene's germline CDR1 is DFQATT and CDR2 SNEGSKA (reference sequence). This CDR3 is 13 amino acids long. The chain's CDR3 is CAHRGLGNEKLFF. In DNA, the CDR3 is TGCGCCCACAGGGGGCTTGGGAATGAAAAACTGTTTTTT.

CDR3 in amino acids: CASSYTGSQTEAFF. The CDR3 DNA is TGTGCCAGCAGTTATACAGGGTCGCAGACTGAAGCTTTCTTT. The V call is TRBV6-5, the J call TRBJ1-1, with D maybe TRBD1 (6 bases). V dropped 3 bases and J dropped 5 bases, with 13 bases sitting between them. The CDR3 spans 14 residues. The germline V gene has CDR1 MNHEY and CDR2 SVGAGI.

In nucleotides, the CDR3 is TGTGCCAGTAGTACAGGGGAAGAGCAGTACTTC. Translating it yields CASSTGEEQYF. The V gene is TRBV19, the J gene TRBJ2-7, with D perhaps matching TRBD1 (6 bases). Germline V gives CDR1 LNHDA, CDR2 SQIVND (reference sequence). The CDR3 loop spans 11 amino acids. Trimming took 4 bases from V and 7 from J, leaving 8 bases between them.

This chain connects TRBV20-1 to TRBJ1-4, with D possibly matching TRBD1 (5 bases). Germline V gene sequence: CDR1 DFQATT, CDR2 SNEGSKA (reference sequence). The V end was cut by 3 bases, the J end by 2 bases, with 16 bases between. This CDR3 is built from 16 residues. Here the CDR3 reads CSASTYLGVTNEKLFF. In nucleotides, the CDR3 is TGCAGTGCTAGTACCTATCTAGGGGTTACTAATGAAAAACTGTTTTTT.